This T cell receptor beta chain appears in the sequencing data of a study of identical twins. Study-wide results and caveats: Within cord blood, abundant beta clonotypes carried fewer insertions, but memory repertoires showed no such trend.

There are a few counts of this clonotype. Its antigen is still unknown. The CDR3 is made up of 13 amino acids. Germline values: CDR1 DFQATT, CDR2 SNEGSKA (reference sequence). V was cut by 2 bases and J by 3 bases, with 11 bases left in between. Template switching added a universal primer site, and cDNA bore unique molecular identifiers. Each CDR3 protein is one row after TCRdb ran MiXCR on the 5' RACE reads. The sample consists of 1.5 million or so distinct CDR3 sequences, about 31% of them appearing once. The sequenced material came from cord blood. The J gene is TRBJ2-7, the V gene TRBV20-1; no clear D. The clonotype originates from a newborn girl in good health. As DNA, the CDR3 is TGCAGTGCTAGACGTCGTCGGATCTACGAGCAGTACTTC. Translating it yields CSARRRRIYEQYF.